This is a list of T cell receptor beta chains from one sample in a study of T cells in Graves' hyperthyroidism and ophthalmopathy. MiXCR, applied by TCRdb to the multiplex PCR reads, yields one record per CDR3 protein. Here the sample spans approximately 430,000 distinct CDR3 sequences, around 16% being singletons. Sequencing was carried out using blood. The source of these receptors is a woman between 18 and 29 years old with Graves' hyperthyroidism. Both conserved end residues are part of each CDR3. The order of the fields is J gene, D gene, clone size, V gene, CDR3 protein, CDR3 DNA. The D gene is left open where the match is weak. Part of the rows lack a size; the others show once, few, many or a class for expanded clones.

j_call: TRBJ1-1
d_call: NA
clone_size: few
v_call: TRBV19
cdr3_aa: CASTVWTGDTEAFF
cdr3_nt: TGTGCCAGTACCGTCTGGACGGGGGACACTGAAGCTTTCTTT

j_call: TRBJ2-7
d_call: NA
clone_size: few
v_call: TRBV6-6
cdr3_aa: CASSYSAQEISYEQYF
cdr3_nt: TGTGCCAGCAGTTACTCAGCTCAGGAAATCTCCTACGAGCAGTACTTC

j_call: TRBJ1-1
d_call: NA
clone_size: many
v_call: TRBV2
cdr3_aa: CASKPTEPGNTEAFF
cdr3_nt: TGTGCCAGCAAACCTACAGAGCCCGGGAACACTGAAGCTTTCTTT

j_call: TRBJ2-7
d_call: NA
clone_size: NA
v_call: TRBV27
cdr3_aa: CASSLLGTLSYEQYF
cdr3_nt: TGTGCCAGCAGTTTATTGGGGACACTATCCTACGAGCAGTACTTC

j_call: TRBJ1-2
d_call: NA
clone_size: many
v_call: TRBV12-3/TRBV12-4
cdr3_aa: CASSPLRAYYGYTF
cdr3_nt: TGTGCCAGCAGTCCCCTAAGGGCGTACTATGGCTACACCTTC

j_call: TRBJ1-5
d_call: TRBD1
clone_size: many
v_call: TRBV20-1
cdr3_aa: CSARDQFGTGTRAQRQPQHF
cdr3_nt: TGCAGTGCTAGAGATCAATTTGGGACAGGAACTAGGGCTCAGCGTCAGCCCCAGCATTTT

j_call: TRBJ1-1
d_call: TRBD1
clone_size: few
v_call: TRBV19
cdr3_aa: CASNTGGRNTEAFF
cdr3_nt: TGTGCCAGTAATACAGGGGGAAGGAACACTGAAGCTTTCTTT

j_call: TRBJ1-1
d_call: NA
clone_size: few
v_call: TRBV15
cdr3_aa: CATSRDNIDTEAFF
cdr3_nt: TGTGCCACCAGCAGAGATAACATAGACACTGAAGCTTTCTTT

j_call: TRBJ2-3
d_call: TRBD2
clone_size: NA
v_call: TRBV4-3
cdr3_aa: CASSQATSRRDTQYF
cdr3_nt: TGCGCCAGCAGCCAAGCGACTAGCCGCCGGGATACGCAGTATTTT

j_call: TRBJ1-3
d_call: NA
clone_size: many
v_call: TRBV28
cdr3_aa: CASSPYTKRNTIYF
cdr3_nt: TGTGCCAGCAGCCCCTACACGAAAAGAAACACCATATATTTT

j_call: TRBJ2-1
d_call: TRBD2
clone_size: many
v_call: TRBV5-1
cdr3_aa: CASSLGLAGGPTYNEQFF
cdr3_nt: TGCGCCAGCAGCCTGGGGCTAGCGGGGGGCCCCACCTACAATGAGCAGTTCTTC

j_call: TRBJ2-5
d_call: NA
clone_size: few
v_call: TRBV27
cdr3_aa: CASSKSWVALQETQYF
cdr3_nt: TGTGCCAGCAGCAAATCCTGGGTAGCGCTCCAAGAGACCCAGTACTTC

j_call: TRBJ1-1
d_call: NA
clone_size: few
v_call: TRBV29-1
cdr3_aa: CSVKQNTEAFF
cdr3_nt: TGCAGCGTCAAACAGAACACTGAAGCTTTCTTT

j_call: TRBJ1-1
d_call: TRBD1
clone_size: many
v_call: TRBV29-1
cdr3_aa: CSVDRVGTEAFF
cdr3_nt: TGCAGCGTGGACAGGGTAGGCACTGAAGCTTTCTTT

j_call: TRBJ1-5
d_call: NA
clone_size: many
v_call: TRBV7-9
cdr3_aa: CASSSMDLPNQPQHF
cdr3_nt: TGTGCCAGCAGCTCCATGGACCTACCAAATCAGCCCCAGCATTTT

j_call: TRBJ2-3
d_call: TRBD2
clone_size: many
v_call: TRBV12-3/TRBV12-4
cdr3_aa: CASSLRGGRGDTQYF
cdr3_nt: TGTGCCAGCAGTTTAAGGGGCGGGAGAGGAGATACGCAGTATTTT

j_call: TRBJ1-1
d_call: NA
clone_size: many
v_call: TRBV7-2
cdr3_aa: CASSRGRANTEAFF
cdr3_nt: TGTGCCAGCAGTAGGGGCAGGGCCAACACTGAAGCTTTCTTT

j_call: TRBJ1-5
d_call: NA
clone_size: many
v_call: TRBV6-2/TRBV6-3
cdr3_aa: CASSYSAGGNQPQHF
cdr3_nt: TGTGCCAGCAGTTACTCCGCTGGGGGCAATCAGCCCCAGCATTTT

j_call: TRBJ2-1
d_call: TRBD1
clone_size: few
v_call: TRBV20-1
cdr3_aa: CSASLTGGDYNEQFF
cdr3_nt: TGCAGTGCTTCACTTACAGGGGGCGACTACAATGAGCAGTTCTTC

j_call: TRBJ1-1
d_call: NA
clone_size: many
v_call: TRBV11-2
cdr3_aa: CASSLGPGNTEAFF
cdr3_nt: TGTGCCAGCAGCTTAGGTCCAGGGAACACTGAAGCTTTCTTT

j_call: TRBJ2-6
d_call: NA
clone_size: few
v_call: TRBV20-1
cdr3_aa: CITGSGANVLTF
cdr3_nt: TGCATTACAGGGTCTGGGGCCAACGTCCTGACTTTC

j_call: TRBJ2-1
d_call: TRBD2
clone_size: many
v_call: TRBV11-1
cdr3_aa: CASSLALAGGIDEQFF
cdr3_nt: TGTGCCAGCAGCTTAGCGCTTGCGGGGGGTATAGATGAGCAGTTCTTC

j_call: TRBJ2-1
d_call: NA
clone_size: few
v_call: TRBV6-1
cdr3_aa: CASRPRWSYNEQFF
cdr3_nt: TGTGCCAGCAGGCCGCGGTGGAGCTACAATGAGCAGTTCTTC

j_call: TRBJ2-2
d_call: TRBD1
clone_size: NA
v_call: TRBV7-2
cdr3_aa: CASSSDRAGELFF
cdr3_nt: TGTGCCAGCAGCTCGGACAGGGCCGGGGAGCTGTTTTTT

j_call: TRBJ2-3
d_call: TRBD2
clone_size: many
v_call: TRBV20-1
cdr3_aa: CSAIGLAGPTDTQYF
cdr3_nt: TGCAGTGCTATAGGACTAGCGGGGCCCACAGATACGCAGTATTTT

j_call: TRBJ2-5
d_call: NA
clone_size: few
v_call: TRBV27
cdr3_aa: CASSRSGWETQYF
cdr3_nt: TGTGCCAGCAGTAGAAGCGGTTGGGAGACCCAGTACTTC

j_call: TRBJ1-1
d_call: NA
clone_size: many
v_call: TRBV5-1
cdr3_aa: CASSLEAGVHMNTEAFF
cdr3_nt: TGCGCCAGCAGCTTAGAAGCAGGGGTACACATGAACACTGAAGCTTTCTTT

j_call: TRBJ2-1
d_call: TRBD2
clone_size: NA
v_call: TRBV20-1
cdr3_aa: CSAREPGLAGSFSYNEQFF
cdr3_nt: TGCAGTGCTAGAGAACCGGGACTAGCGGGATCTTTTTCCTACAATGAGCAGTTCTTC

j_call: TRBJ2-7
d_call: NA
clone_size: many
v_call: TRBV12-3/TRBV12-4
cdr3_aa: CASSAGLYYEQYF
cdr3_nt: TGTGCCAGCAGTGCGGGACTTTACTACGAGCAGTACTTC

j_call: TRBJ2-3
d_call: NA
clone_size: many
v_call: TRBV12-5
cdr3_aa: CASGFEGAGVADTQYF
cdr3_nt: TGTGCTAGTGGTTTTGAGGGGGCGGGAGTAGCAGATACGCAGTATTTT

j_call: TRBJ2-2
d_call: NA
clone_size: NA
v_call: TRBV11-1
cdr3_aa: CASSLGGDTSTGELFF
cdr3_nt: TGTGCCAGCAGCTTAGGCGGAGACACATCCACCGGGGAGCTGTTTTTT

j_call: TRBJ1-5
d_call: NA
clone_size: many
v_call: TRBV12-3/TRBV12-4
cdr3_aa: CASSYRNNQPQHF
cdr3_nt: TGTGCCAGCAGTTACAGAAACAATCAGCCCCAGCATTTT

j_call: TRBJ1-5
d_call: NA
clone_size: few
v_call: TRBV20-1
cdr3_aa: CSAQDRPTVNGAPQHF
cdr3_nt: TGCAGTGCTCAAGACAGGCCCACGGTTAACGGCGCGCCCCAGCATTTT

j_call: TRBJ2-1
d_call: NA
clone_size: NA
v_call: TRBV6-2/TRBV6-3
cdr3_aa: CASSRGLTRSGNEQFF
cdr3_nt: TGTGCCAGCAGCCGAGGGCTCACCCGAAGCGGCAATGAGCAGTTCTTC

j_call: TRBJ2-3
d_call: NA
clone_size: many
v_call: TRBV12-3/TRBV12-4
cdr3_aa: CASSLRAVDTQYF
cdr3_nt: TGTGCCAGCAGTTTAAGAGCCGTGGATACGCAGTATTTT

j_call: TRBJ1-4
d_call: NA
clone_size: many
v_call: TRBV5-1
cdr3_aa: CASSPNNEKLFF
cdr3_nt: TGCGCCAGCAGCCCAAATAATGAAAAACTGTTTTTT

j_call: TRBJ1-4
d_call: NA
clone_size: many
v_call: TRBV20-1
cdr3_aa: CSAADSQNEKLFF
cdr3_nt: TGCAGTGCTGCAGACAGCCAAAATGAAAAACTGTTTTTT

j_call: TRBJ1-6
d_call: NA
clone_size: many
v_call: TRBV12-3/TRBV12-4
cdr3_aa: CASSLGSNGEPLHF
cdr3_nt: TGTGCCAGCAGCCTGGGCAGCAACGGTGAACCCCTCCACTTT

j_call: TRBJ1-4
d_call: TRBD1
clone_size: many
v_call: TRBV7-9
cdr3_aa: CASSLAGQGSSTNEKLFF
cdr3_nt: TGTGCCAGCAGCTTAGCGGGACAGGGTTCATCGACTAATGAAAAACTGTTTTTT

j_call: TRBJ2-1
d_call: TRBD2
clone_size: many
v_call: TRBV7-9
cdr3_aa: CASRLAGINEQFF
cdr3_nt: TGTGCCAGTCGACTAGCGGGGATCAATGAGCAGTTCTTC